This entry features one TCR beta chain sequence. No antigen is known for it. Each of the donors was a healthy bone marrow donor. This sample stems from a study of cytomegalovirus exposure and HLA in healthy donors. Study-level results: A prior analysis recorded that most TCR beta V segments were productive about 87% or about 30% of the time. Reportedly, fewer N-insertions than the roughly 690-donor mean appeared in an Asian-associated ancestry cluster in a later analysis.

CDR3 length: 15 amino acids. The V end was cut by 5 bases, the J end by 0 bases, with 13 bases between. From germline, CDR1 is LGHNA and CDR2 YNFKEQ. 60 Vbeta and 13 Jbeta primers were used in PCR. Sequencing was performed with immunoSEQ multiplex PCR; in TCRdb, only in-frame clones are kept and a portion is missing. The table has approximately 75,000 clones, 60% to 75% seen once; the top ten hold around 10%. The sequence came from a woman aged 55-75 years in good health and CMV-seropositive. J is TRBJ1-1 and V is TRBV4-2, with a tentative D call TRBD1 (6 bases). Material: PBMCs. CDR3: CASSLTGAMNTEAFF. The CDR3 DNA sequence: TGTGCCAGCAGCTTGACAGGTGCCATGAACACTGAAGCTTTCTTT.